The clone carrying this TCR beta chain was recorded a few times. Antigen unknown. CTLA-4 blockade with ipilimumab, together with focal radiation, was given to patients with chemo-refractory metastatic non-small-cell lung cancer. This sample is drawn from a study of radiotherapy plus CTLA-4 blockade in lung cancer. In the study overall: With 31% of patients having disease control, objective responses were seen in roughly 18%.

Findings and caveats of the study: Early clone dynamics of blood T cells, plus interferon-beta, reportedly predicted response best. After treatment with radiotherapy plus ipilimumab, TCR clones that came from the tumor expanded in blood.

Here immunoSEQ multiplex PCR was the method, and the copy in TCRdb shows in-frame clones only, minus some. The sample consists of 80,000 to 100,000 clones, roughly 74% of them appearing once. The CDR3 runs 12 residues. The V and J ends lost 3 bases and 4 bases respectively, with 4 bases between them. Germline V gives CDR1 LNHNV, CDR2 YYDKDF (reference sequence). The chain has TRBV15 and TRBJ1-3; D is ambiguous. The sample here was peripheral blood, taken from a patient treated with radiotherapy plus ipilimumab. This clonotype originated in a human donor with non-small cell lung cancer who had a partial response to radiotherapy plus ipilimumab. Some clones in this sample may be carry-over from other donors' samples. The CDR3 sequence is CATSSQGNTIYF. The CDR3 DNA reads TGTGCCACCAGCAGCCAAGGAAACACCATATATTTT.